This T cell receptor beta chain is drawn from a study of blood T cell repertoires in COVID-19. The overall study: Sample material is recorded as cDNA or gDNA derived from T cells, B-cell-depleted T cells, or PBMCs.

Profiled with immunoSEQ multiplex PCR; TCRdb holds only in-frame clones, not every one. This table has some 260,000 clones, around 80% appearing once. Specimen: peripheral blood. The clonotype comes from a woman between 40 and 55 years old with active or convalescent COVID-19.

This CDR3 is CASSLFGERGGVINEQFF. Written as DNA, the CDR3 is TGTGCCAGCAGTTTATTTGGTGAAAGAGGGGGCGTTATTAATGAGCAGTTCTTC. The rearrangement uses TRBV28 and TRBJ2-1; TRBD1 matches at 7 bases. CDR1 MDHEN and CDR2 SYDVKM come from the germline V gene. The CDR3 has 18 residues. After removal of 1 base from V and 7 bases from J, the junction contained 16 bases not matched to a gene. The entire variable domain, with the rest obtained from reference TRBV28 and TRBJ2-1, is as follows: DVKVTQSSRYLVKRTGEKVFLECVQDMDHENMFWYRQDPGLGLRLIYFSYDVKMKEKGDIPEGYSVSREKKERFSLILESASTNQTSMYLCASSLFGERGGVINEQFFGPGTRLTVL.